The rows below give T cell receptor beta chains drawn from one sample of a study of blood T cell repertoires in COVID-19. The method was immunoSEQ multiplex PCR; TCRdb's version includes in-frame clones alone and lacks a portion of them. The sample has about 380,000 clones; 85% are singletons. Material for sequencing was peripheral blood. Receptors originate from a woman under 30 with acute or convalescent COVID-19. Each CDR3 is given with its conserved first and last residue. Fields, in order: clone size, J gene, D gene, V gene, CDR3 DNA, CDR3 protein. The D gene is left open where the match is weak. Clone size is given for some rows only: seen once, a few or many times, or a class if the clone is expanded.

size: -
J: TRBJ2-7
D: TRBD1
V: TRBV6-5
DNA: TGTGCCAGCCATTCGGCCGGGACAGGAGCCTACGAGCAGTACTTC
CDR3: CASHSAGTGAYEQYF

size: -
J: TRBJ2-1
D: TRBD1
V: TRBV5-4
DNA: TGTGCCAGCAGCTTACCGGGACAGGGTCAAAATGAGCAGTTCTTC
CDR3: CASSLPGQGQNEQFF

size: -
J: TRBJ1-1
D: -
V: TRBV6-5
DNA: TGTGCCAGCAGCCTGTGGGAGGGCTGGGATGAAGCTTTCTTT
CDR3: CASSLWEGWDEAFF

size: -
J: TRBJ2-7
D: -
V: TRBV7-8
DNA: TGTGCCAGCAGCCGGGGAGGGAGGACAGGGTCCCACGAGCAGTACTTC
CDR3: CASSRGGRTGSHEQYF

size: -
J: TRBJ2-7
D: -
V: TRBV6-6
DNA: TGTGCCAGCAGGGAGGAGGGGAGCTCCTACGAGCAGTACTTC
CDR3: CASREEGSSYEQYF

size: -
J: TRBJ1-2
D: -
V: TRBV3-1/TRBV3-2
DNA: TGTGCCAGCAGCCAAGCCCCCCAGCCGGGACTCTATGGCTACACCTTC
CDR3: CASSQAPQPGLYGYTF

size: -
J: TRBJ2-1
D: TRBD2
V: TRBV6-5
DNA: TGTGCCACCTCTCGCGGGGGGTACAATGAGCAGTTCTTC
CDR3: CATSRGGYNEQFF

size: -
J: TRBJ1-6
D: TRBD1
V: TRBV30
DNA: TGTGCCTGGAGTCTGACAGGGACCAATTCACCCCTCCACTTT
CDR3: CAWSLTGTNSPLHF

size: -
J: TRBJ2-1
D: TRBD1
V: TRBV5-1
DNA: TGCGCCAGCAGCCGGGGGGACAGGGGATACAATGAGCAGTTCTTC
CDR3: CASSRGDRGYNEQFF

size: -
J: TRBJ2-7
D: TRBD1
V: TRBV13
DNA: TGTGCCAGCAGCCGGCCGGGACAGGGGGCCTACGAGCAGTACTTC
CDR3: CASSRPGQGAYEQYF

size: -
J: TRBJ1-5
D: TRBD1
V: TRBV19
DNA: TGTGCCAGTAGTTCGACAGGGAGCAATCAGCCCCAGCATTTT
CDR3: CASSSTGSNQPQHF

size: -
J: TRBJ2-1
D: -
V: TRBV3-1/TRBV3-2
DNA: TGTGCCAGCAGCCAGCTGGGGGCCCTTGAGCAGTTCTTC
CDR3: CASSQLGALEQFF

size: once
J: TRBJ1-4
D: -
V: TRBV27
DNA: TGTGCCAGCAGTCGGGACTTAACAACTAATGAAAAACTGTTTTTT
CDR3: CASSRDLTTNEKLFF

size: -
J: TRBJ1-5
D: -
V: TRBV2
DNA: TGTGCCAGCAGTGAAGACGCCGGTCCGGGGCCCCAGCATTTT
CDR3: CASSEDAGPGPQHF

size: -
J: TRBJ1-1
D: TRBD1
V: TRBV18
DNA: TGTGCCAGCTCAAAGACAGGGGGGAACACTGAAGCTTTCTTT
CDR3: CASSKTGGNTEAFF